Listed below are T cell receptor beta chains from one sample, sequenced in a study of T cells in narcolepsy. Sequenced by immunoSEQ multiplex PCR; TCRdb stores in-frame clones only, minus some. The sample holds 35,000 to 40,000 clones, over 75% seen once. The sample comprised CD45RA- memory CD4+ T cells from PBMCs. The origin of the receptors is a human donor with narcolepsy. CDR3s include the opening cysteine and the closing phenylalanine or tryptophan. A D gene is named only where the DNA matches it firmly. Only part of the rows carry a size: once, few, many, or a class if the clone is expanded.

TRBV5-6	-	TRBJ1-2	-	CASSSRLAQETYGYTF	TGTGCCAGCAGCTCGCGACTAGCACAGGAAACTTATGGCTACACCTTC
TRBV7-3	-	TRBJ2-1	-	CASSFSGRNNEQFF	TGTGCCAGCAGCTTTAGTGGCAGGAACAATGAGCAGTTCTTC
TRBV29-1	-	TRBJ2-1	-	CSVDRRADNEQFF	TGCAGCGTTGACAGAAGGGCAGACAATGAGCAGTTCTTC
TRBV4-3	-	TRBJ2-2	-	CASSQESRGPTPTGELFF	TGCGCCAGCAGCCAAGAGTCGCGGGGACCCACCCCCACCGGGGAGCTGTTTTTT
TRBV6-5	-	TRBJ1-6	-	CASSYASGQVVSPLHF	TGTGCCAGCAGTTACGCGAGCGGTCAGGTGGTCTCACCCCTCCACTTT
TRBV6-1	once	TRBJ2-3	-	CATSPAGTDTQYF	TGTGCCACCTCACCCGCTGGCACAGATACGCAGTATTTT
TRBV6-6	-	TRBJ1-1	-	CASSYLGGNTEAFF	TGTGCCAGCAGTTACCTCGGTGGGAACACTGAAGCTTTCTTT
TRBV5-1	-	TRBJ1-2	TRBD1	CASRTGQNYGYTF	TGCGCCAGCCGGACAGGACAGAACTATGGCTACACCTTC
TRBV11-2	once	TRBJ2-7	TRBD1	CASSPSSGTVTPQYF	TGTGCCAGCAGCCCTTCTTCCGGGACAGTTACTCCGCAGTACTTC
TRBV5-4	-	TRBJ1-1	TRBD1	CASSPDPGTGALNTEAFF	TGTGCCAGCAGCCCCGACCCCGGGACAGGGGCCCTGAACACTGAAGCTTTCTTT
TRBV25-1	-	TRBJ2-7	-	CASNQGGGSYEQYF	TGTGCCAGCAACCAGGGGGGGGGATCCTACGAGCAGTACTTC
TRBV30	-	TRBJ2-5	-	CAWSGQAKETQYF	TGTGCCTGGAGTGGGCAGGCGAAAGAGACCCAGTACTTC
TRBV15	-	TRBJ1-5	-	CATSRPNQPQHF	TGTGCCACCAGCAGACCTAATCAGCCCCAGCATTTT
TRBV9	-	TRBJ2-2	-	CASSVSPLPAGELFF	TGTGCCAGCAGCGTATCTCCTTTGCCCGCCGGGGAGCTGTTTTTT
TRBV7-2	-	TRBJ2-3	TRBD2	CASSHPPGGGRDTQYF	TGTGCCAGCAGCCATCCCCCCGGGGGGGGTCGGGATACGCAGTATTTT
TRBV15	-	TRBJ1-1	-	CATSRDARGTEAFF	TGTGCCACCAGCAGAGACGCCAGGGGTACTGAAGCTTTCTTT
TRBV6-5	-	TRBJ1-1	-	CASSYSNRNTEAFF	TGTGCCAGCAGTTACTCGAACAGGAACACTGAAGCTTTCTTT
TRBV4-2	-	TRBJ2-5	TRBD2	CASRQEGTGGETQYF	TGTGCCAGCAGGCAAGAAGGTACCGGGGGGGAGACCCAGTACTTC
TRBV19	-	TRBJ1-5	-	CASSLRPGGYQPQHF	TGTGCCAGTAGTCTCCGACCGGGGGGATATCAGCCCCAGCATTTT
TRBV29-1	once	TRBJ2-5	-	CSAVPKEYQETQYF	TGCAGCGCCGTCCCTAAGGAGTACCAAGAGACCCAGTACTTC
TRBV7-2	once	TRBJ2-5	-	CASSLAARRQETQYF	TGTGCCAGCAGCTTGGCGGCCCGGAGACAAGAGACCCAGTACTTC
TRBV5-6	-	TRBJ2-3	TRBD2	CASSLVRGEADTQYF	TGTGCCAGCAGCTTGGTGCGGGGGGAGGCAGATACGCAGTATTTT
TRBV20-1	-	TRBJ2-7	TRBD1	CSVGTGYEQYF	TGCAGTGTAGGGACAGGGTACGAGCAGTACTTC
TRBV6-5	-	TRBJ2-2	TRBD2	CASSYPSGRGTGELFF	TGTGCCAGCAGTTACCCTAGCGGGCGTGGCACCGGGGAGCTGTTTTTT
TRBV7-2	-	TRBJ2-7	-	CASSLEAGRGEQYF	TGTGCCAGCAGCTTAGAGGCAGGGAGAGGCGAGCAGTACTTC
TRBV7-9	-	TRBJ1-5	-	CASRGSTFGNQPQHF	TGTGCCAGCAGGGGGAGTACGTTTGGCAATCAGCCCCAGCATTTT
TRBV11-3	-	TRBJ1-1	-	CASSTPPDSEAFF	TGTGCCAGCAGCACCCCCCCCGACAGTGAAGCTTTCTTT
TRBV29-1	-	TRBJ2-7	TRBD1	CSVGDRFGEQYF	TGCAGCGTTGGGGACAGGTTCGGCGAGCAGTACTTC
TRBV29-1	-	TRBJ1-4	TRBD1	CSAGHGTDNEKLFF	TGCAGCGCAGGGCACGGGACAGACAATGAAAAACTGTTTTTT
TRBV4-2	few	TRBJ2-7	TRBD1	CASSRGTGSYEQYF	TGTGCCAGCAGCCGAGGGACAGGCTCCTACGAGCAGTACTTC
TRBV28	-	TRBJ2-7	-	CASTAYGTSYGQYF	TGTGCCAGCACCGCTTATGGCACATCCTACGGGCAGTACTTC
TRBV11-2	-	TRBJ2-3	-	CASTQKNLQDTQYF	TGTGCCAGCACCCAGAAGAACCTCCAAGATACGCAGTATTTT
TRBV5-6	-	TRBJ2-3	TRBD1	CASSFTGQGRNTQYF	TGTGCCAGCAGCTTTACCGGACAGGGTAGGAATACGCAGTATTTT
TRBV29-1	-	TRBJ1-2	-	CSVEGGQTNYGYTF	TGCAGCGTTGAGGGAGGACAGACTAACTATGGCTACACCTTC
TRBV19	-	TRBJ2-2	-	CASHRTVTGELFF	TGTGCCAGTCATAGGACAGTTACCGGGGAGCTGTTTTTT
TRBV7-2	-	TRBJ2-3	TRBD2	CASSFPGGGTQYF	TGTGCCAGCAGCTTCCCTGGCGGGGGTACGCAGTATTTT
TRBV7-2	-	TRBJ1-6	-	CASSLVGGFDSPLHF	TGTGCCAGCAGCTTAGTCGGGGGGTTTGATTCACCCCTCCACTTT
TRBV13	once	TRBJ2-7	-	CASSQKGRGHLEEYF	TGTGCCAGCAGCCAAAAGGGGCGGGGGCACCTGGAGGAGTACTTC
TRBV9	-	TRBJ2-3	TRBD2	CASSPPSGVTDTQYF	TGTGCCAGCAGCCCCCCTAGCGGGGTGACAGATACGCAGTATTTT